A selection of T cell receptor beta chains follows, all from one sample in a study of CD8 T cells in Susac syndrome. TCRdb recomputed calls from the immunoSEQ multiplex PCR reads with MiXCR, one row per CDR3 protein. The data contain about 400,000 distinct CDR3 sequences, more than 70% of them singletons. Material for sequencing was CD8+ T cells from PBMCs. These receptor sequences come from a human donor with multiple sclerosis. The conserved cysteine and the conserved F or W are not part of the CDR3 here.

v_call cdr3_aa
TRBV4-1 ASSRTGMDTGELF
TRBV19 ASSIDSRGGTTYNEQF
TRBV5-1 ASSFEGQTLENT
TRBV11-2 ASAYAGDTQY
TRBV29-1 SAQGGSSYEQY
TRBV27 ASSPAAAGIDSTDTQY
TRBV6-5 ASSYFAGQHEQY
TRBV19 ASSFSGPTEAF
TRBV20-1 SAHVYGTQY
TRBV20-1 RGQTGMSTEAF
TRBV25-1 ASSERQGGEKLF
TRBV5-5 ASMSGHLNTEAF
TRBV27 ASSLEPYRGRETQY
TRBV6-7 ASPIYDGDYGYT
TRBV7-9 ASSLIDEQY
TRBV12-3/TRBV12-4 ASSLVGALYQPQH
TRBV14 ASSQGLAGGRKDTGELF
TRBV7-6 ASSLVPLGLGSEQY
TRBV19 ASSITVGYEQY
TRBV7-9 ASRLAGDVRNEQF
TRBV6-1 ASSELLDYGGYT
TRBV5-4 ASSRGLPSLNTGELF
TRBV12-3/TRBV12-4 ASSFSYAPEQY
TRBV27 ASSLMGQGPYRSPLH
TRBV27 ASSLYDTTTGTEAF
TRBV5-4 ASSLGTGEADTQY
TRBV28 ASSAHGLGQPQH
TRBV7-2 ASSLGSQGSYEQY
TRBV12-3/TRBV12-4 ASSLGVGAGDEQF
TRBV6-5 ASSYFPGTSGSSNNEQF
TRBV5-1 ASSFFLGGDTGELF
TRBV5-1 ASSPGWGNGELF
TRBV30 AWTPNVNTEAF
TRBV4-1 ASSHPWTGEFNEQF
TRBV11-3 ASSPLGQGAYNEQF
TRBV24-1 ATSDSSYNEQF
TRBV2 ASSALRGQGWNEQF
TRBV29-1 SVSQAASGNTIY
TRBV27 ASSLAGRTFSYNEQF
TRBV27 ASSSGPRGGPQH
TRBV5-6 ASSLAGGPVFSYNEQF